This T cell receptor beta chain was found in a study of blood T cell repertoires in COVID-19. Trimming removed 6 bases from V and 7 bases from J, with 16 bases in between. Germline lookup yields CDR1 SGHDT and CDR2 YYEEEE. The CDR3 is 13 amino acids. Original processing methods: Amplifying reference gene primers gave estimates of nucleated cell counts. Produced via immunoSEQ multiplex PCR; TCRdb's table is partial and in-frame only. The V and J calls and clone size are taken from that table; D and trimming were inferred from the DNA. The table includes fewer than 200,000 clones, 87% detected once. The rearrangement uses TRBV5-6 and TRBJ1-2; D ambiguous. Sequenced sample: peripheral blood. This TCR was sampled from a woman aged 45-65 years with acute or convalescent COVID-19. DNA for the CDR3: TGTGCCAGCACCCAATTCCCTACCCCTGGCTACACCTTC. It specifies CASTQFPTPGYTF.